A single sample gave rise to the 27 T cell receptor beta chains below, sequenced in a study of blood T cell repertoires in COVID-19 (dated by TCRdb to the early 2020s). Receptor libraries were prepared by the immunoSEQ multiplex PCR assay. TCRdb re-hosts the immuneACCESS table, in-frame sequences only. Its copies lack some clones; in the studies checked, an unresolved V gene accounts for under half of them, and the cause for the rest is not known. The sample profile shows over 250,000 clones; approximately 88% of them were found once. The ten largest account for approximately 10% of the sample. Sequenced: peripheral blood. The receptor set was obtained from a woman in her 70s with COVID-19, enrolled during active disease.

V usage is TRBV10-3 and J usage is TRBJ1-1; maybe TRBD1 (5 bases). The CDR3 runs 14 residues. The germline CDR1 and CDR2 sequences are ENHRY and SYGVKD. V lost 7 bases, J lost 1 base, and 13 bases lay in between. CDR3: CAINEDRGNTEAFF. The CDR3 DNA follows: TGTGCCATCAATGAAGACAGAGGGAACACTGAAGCTTTCTTT.

The chain recombines TRBV7-9 with TRBJ2-2; 13 nucleotides align to TRBD2. Germline lookup yields CDR1 SEHNR and CDR2 FQNEAQ (reference sequence). This CDR3 region has 16 residues. V was pared by 5 bases and J by 2 bases, with 2 bases of the junction left unmatched. Here the CDR3 reads CASSRGLAGNTGELFF. CDR3 DNA sequence: TGTGCCAGCAGCCGGGGACTAGCGGGAAACACCGGGGAGCTGTTTTTT.

The chain couples TRBV12-3 or TRBV12-4 to TRBJ1-1; TRBD1 matches at 10 bases. The CDR3 runs to 12 residues. With V trimmed by 7 bases and J by 8 bases, 4 bases remained unmatched. The CDR3: CASTRGQGEAFF. CDR3 nucleotides: TGTGCCAGCACCCGGGGACAGGGGGAAGCTTTCTTT.

The J gene is TRBJ2-1, the V gene TRBV11-2; 8 bases fit TRBD2. Trimming cost V 5 bases and J 6 bases; bases outside gene matches: 6. CDR1 is SGHAT, CDR2 FQNNGV, per germline. The length of the CDR3 is 14 residues. CDR3 amino acids: CASSPGGVGNEQFF. CDR3 sequence (DNA): TGTGCCAGCAGCCCGGGGGGGGTGGGCAATGAGCAGTTCTTC.

CDR3: CSASRVGNEQFF. The CDR3 nucleotides are TGCAGTGCTAGTCGAGTCGGCAATGAGCAGTTCTTC. The gene calls are TRBV20-1 and TRBJ2-1; D ambiguous. V was clipped by 3 bases and J by 6 bases, with 9 bases between them. Germline CDR1 reads DFQATT; CDR2 reads SNEGSKA (reference sequence). CDR3 size: 12 residues.

The chain recombines TRBV18 with TRBJ1-3; D gene uncertain. Trimming took off 2 bases at V and 4 bases at J, with 12 bases between the two ends. Germline V CDR1 and CDR2: KGHSH, LQKENI. The CDR3 has 15 residues. The CDR3 is CASSPNGGSGNTIYF. In nucleotides, the CDR3 is TGTGCCAGCTCACCAAACGGAGGATCAGGAAACACCATATATTTT.

This clone occurred once. The chain uses TRBV18 and TRBJ2-3; TRBD2 matches at 9 bases. This CDR3 comprises 14 residues. J was trimmed by 2 bases and V by 6 bases; bases with no gene match: 3. Germline V lookup: CDR1 KGHSH, CDR2 LQKENI. CDR3 protein: CASSPSGITDTQYF. The CDR3 DNA reads as TGTGCCAGCTCCCCTAGCGGGATCACAGATACGCAGTATTTT.

The chain uses TRBV7-9 and TRBJ1-5, with 10 bases that match TRBD1. This CDR3 region has 17 residues. CDR1 SEHNR and CDR2 FQNEAQ come from the germline V gene (reference sequence). V lost 5 bases to trimming and J lost 2 bases; unmatched junction nucleotides: 9. The CDR3 DNA sequence: TGTGCCAGCAGCACCAGCGCCGGGACAGGGGGCAATCAGCCCCAGCATTTT. Its protein is CASSTSAGTGGNQPQHF. Looking up the rest from reference TRBV7-9 and TRBJ1-5 gives the full variable domain: DTGVSQNPRHKITKRGQNVTFRCDPISEHNRLYWYRQTLGQGPEFLTYFQNEAQLEKSRLLSDRFSAERPKGSFSTLEIQRTEQGDSAMYLCASSTSAGTGGNQPQHFGDGTRLSIL.

The chain carries TRBV11-3 and TRBJ1-5, with D hard to call. Germline V lookup: CDR1 SGHNT, CDR2 YENEEA. This CDR3 region has 12 residues. V shed 5 bases and J shed 5 bases, with 7 bases lying between them. The CDR3 loop is CASSLFDQPQHF. In DNA, the CDR3 is TGTGCCAGCAGCCTATTCGATCAGCCCCAGCATTTT.

This sequence joins TRBV30 and TRBJ1-4; perhaps TRBD1 as D (6 bases). V lost 4 bases to trimming and J lost 5 bases, with 20 bases between them. Germline CDR1 and CDR2: GTSNPN and SVGIG (reference sequence). There are 16 residues in the CDR3. The CDR3 here is CAWNTPGQGRNEKLFF. CDR3 in DNA: TGTGCCTGGAACACCCCGGGGCAGGGGCGAAATGAAAAACTGTTTTTT.

The chain employs TRBV9 and TRBJ1-2, with 9 positions matching TRBD1. This CDR3 is built from 13 residues. The V and J ends lost 0 bases and 6 bases, in that order; junction bases with no gene match: 0. CDR1 and CDR2 (germline): SGDLS, YYNGEE. CDR3 protein: CASSVGTGDGYTF. Written as DNA, the CDR3 is TGTGCCAGCAGCGTAGGGACAGGGGATGGCTACACCTTC. The full variable domain, in which reference TRBV9 and TRBJ1-2 provide the parts outside the CDR3, is DSGVTQTPKHLITATGQRVTLRCSPRSGDLSVYWYQQSLDQGLQFLIQYYNGEERAKGNILERFSAQQFPDLHSELNLSSLELGDSALYFCASSVGTGDGYTFGSGTRLTVV.

The chain combines TRBV28 with TRBJ1-6, with 9 bases that match TRBD1. Germline V gene data show CDR1 as MDHEN and CDR2 as SYDVKM. This CDR3 has 17 amino acids. Trimming cost V 4 bases and J 10 bases; bases outside gene matches: 14. For the CDR3, the DNA is TGTGCCAGCAGTTCAGGACAGGGGCTGCGAGGGGGATCACCCCTCCACTTT. This encodes CASSSGQGLRGGSPLHF.

This chain connects TRBV4-2 to TRBJ2-5; 8 bases match TRBD2. The trim removed 8 bases at V and 1 base at J, leaving 3 bases unmatched. Germline V CDR1 and CDR2: LGHNA, YNFKEQ. The CDR3 extends over 13 amino acids. CDR3 sequence: CASGTSGQETQYF. CDR3 DNA sequence: TGTGCCAGCGGCACTAGCGGCCAAGAGACCCAGTACTTC.

The V and J genes are TRBV5-4 and TRBJ1-6; 8 nucleotides agree with TRBD1. After removal of 1 base from V and 5 bases from J, the junction contained 5 bases not matched to a gene. The CDR3 covers 16 residues. From germline, CDR1 is SGHNT and CDR2 YYREEE (reference sequence). In DNA form, the CDR3 reads TGTGCCAGCAGCTTGCCCGCAGGGGGCCATAATTCACCCCTCCACTTT. This sequence encodes CASSLPAGGHNSPLHF. The entire variable domain, with the rest obtained from reference TRBV5-4 and TRBJ1-6, is as follows: ETGVTQSPTHLIKTRGQQVTLRCSSQSGHNTVSWYQQALGQGPQFIFQYYREEENGRGNFPPRFSGLQFPNYSSELNVNALELDDSALYLCASSLPAGGHNSPLHFGNGTRLTVT.

This rearrangement joins TRBV4-2 to TRBJ1-3; D unresolved. Trimming took off 4 bases at V and 1 base at J, with 8 bases between the two ends. The CDR3 length is 14 residues. CDR1 LGHNA and CDR2 YNFKEQ come from the germline V gene. This chain's CDR3 is CASSPPGSGNTIYF. The CDR3 nucleotides read TGTGCCAGCAGCCCCCCGGGGTCTGGAAACACCATATATTTT.

This clone was recorded once. The J gene is TRBJ1-5, the V gene TRBV2; D not resolved. CDR3 length equals 14 residues. Trimming shortened V by 6 bases and J by 3 bases, and 12 bases separated the two germline ends. From germline, CDR1 is SNHLY and CDR2 FYNNEI. The CDR3 spells CASRLAVLNQPQHF. The CDR3 nucleotides are TGTGCCAGCAGGCTGGCGGTCCTCAATCAGCCCCAGCATTTT.

This chain connects TRBV30 to TRBJ2-1; 10 bases line up with TRBD2. The trim removed 3 bases at V and 9 bases at J, leaving 8 bases unmatched. Germline lookup yields CDR1 GTSNPN and CDR2 SVGIG (reference sequence). CDR3 length: 14 residues. This chain's CDR3 is CAWRGAGGVGEQFF. For the CDR3, the DNA is TGTGCCTGGAGGGGAGCGGGAGGGGTGGGTGAGCAGTTCTTC.

V gene TRBV6-4 combines with J gene TRBJ1-5; 10 nucleotides match TRBD1. Germline V lookup: CDR1 MRHNA, CDR2 SNTAGT. Germline trimming cut 9 bases from V and 7 bases from J; bases unmatched to any gene: 15. The CDR3 is made up of 16 amino acids. The CDR3 sequence is CARRTRDRGSPQPQHF. The CDR3 DNA reads as TGTGCCAGAAGAACCCGGGACAGGGGATCCCCCCAGCCCCAGCATTTT.

The chain couples TRBV11-2 to TRBJ2-1; D perhaps matches TRBD1 (5 bases). Germline loops: CDR1 SGHAT, CDR2 FQNNGV. This CDR3 is 14 amino acids long. The ends were cut back, 1 base at V and 7 bases at J, with 11 bases in the middle. The CDR3 loop is CASSLAGRGNEQFF. CDR3 coding DNA: TGTGCCAGCAGCTTAGCCGGTAGGGGAAATGAGCAGTTCTTC.

The V and J genes are TRBV6-6 and TRBJ2-7; 10 bases map to TRBD2. Germline CDR1 reads MNHNY; CDR2 reads SVGAGI (reference sequence). V gave up 7 bases and J gave up 3 bases; unmatched junction bases: 3. The CDR3 is 13 amino acids. The DNA for the CDR3 is TGTGCCAGCAAACTAGCGGGAAACTACGAGCAGTACTTC. Its protein product is CASKLAGNYEQYF.

V is TRBV5-1 and J is TRBJ2-7, with 10 bases lining up with TRBD2. Per the germline V gene, CDR1 is SGHRS and CDR2 is YFSETQ. The CDR3 totals 14 residues. J gave up 1 base and V 3 bases, and 1 base lay outside the gene matches. The CDR3 DNA follows: TGCGCCAGCAGCTCTAGCGGGGGTTCCTACGAGCAGTACTTC. Protein sequence: CASSSSGGSYEQYF.

The chain employs TRBV25-1 and TRBJ1-2; TRBD1 matches 8 bases. This CDR3 is 16 amino acids long. V trimming: 2 bases; J trimming: 0 bases; junction bases outside the gene matches: 5. Germline CDR1 reads MGHDK; CDR2 reads SYGVNS. The CDR3 is CASSEQGAGANYGYTF. The CDR3 region has the DNA TGTGCCAGCAGTGAACAGGGGGCGGGAGCTAACTATGGCTACACCTTC.

The V call is TRBV5-1, the J call TRBJ1-1, with D possibly matching TRBD1 (5 bases). The CDR3 has 15 amino acids. The V gene lost 0 bases and the J gene lost 2 bases, with 11 bases spanning the gap. The germline V gene has CDR1 SGHRS and CDR2 YFSETQ. The CDR3 here is CASSLDGGINTEAFF. The CDR3 DNA reads as TGCGCCAGCAGCTTGGATGGGGGGATCAACACTGAAGCTTTCTTT. Based on the CDR3 plus reference TRBV5-1 and TRBJ1-1, the full variable domain is KAGVTQTPRYLIKTRGQQVTLSCSPISGHRSVSWYQQTPGQGLQFLFEYFSETQRNKGNFPGRFSGRQFSNSRSEMNVSTLELGDSALYLCASSLDGGINTEAFFGQGTRLTVV.

This chain joins TRBV10-3 and TRBJ1-2; TRBD1 aligns across 9 bases. V shed 4 bases and J 2 bases; nucleotides not matched to a gene: 2. This CDR3 is built from 14 residues. Germline V gene lookup returns CDR1 ENHRY and CDR2 SYGVKD. The CDR3 spells CAISGQGENYGYTF. The DNA of the CDR3 is TGTGCCATCAGTGGACAGGGGGAAAACTATGGCTACACCTTC.

This sequence joins TRBV20-1 and TRBJ1-1; D remains ambiguous. CDR3 size: 10 residues. Germline V gene data show CDR1 as DFQATT and CDR2 as SNEGSKA (reference sequence). The V gene lost 3 bases and the J gene lost 11 bases, with 10 bases spanning the gap. CDR3 protein: CSARVGEAFF. CDR3 DNA sequence: TGCAGTGCTAGGGTCGGAGAGGCTTTCTTT.

The J gene is TRBJ1-4, the V gene TRBV24-1, with D perhaps TRBD1 (5 bases). Germline V CDR1 and CDR2: KGHDR, SFDVKD. V was cut by 2 bases and J by 7 bases, with 10 bases left in between. The CDR3 loop spans 14 amino acids. The CDR3 reads CATSDSGVGEKLFF. The CDR3 DNA reads TGTGCCACCAGTGATTCGGGGGTAGGTGAAAAACTGTTTTTT.

The chain links TRBV28 to TRBJ1-1, with D perhaps matching TRBD1 (5 bases). The V end lost 2 bases, the J end lost 3 bases, and 7 bases lay between the germline ends. This CDR3 is 13 amino acids long. Germline V CDR1 and CDR2: MDHEN, SYDVKM. The CDR3 loop reads CASSLGAYTEAFF. The CDR3 DNA sequence: TGTGCCAGCAGTTTAGGGGCGTACACTGAAGCTTTCTTT. Full variable domain (missing parts from reference TRBV28 and TRBJ1-1): DVKVTQSSRYLVKRTGEKVFLECVQDMDHENMFWYRQDPGLGLRLIYFSYDVKMKEKGDIPEGYSVSREKKERFSLILESASTNQTSMYLCASSLGAYTEAFFGQGTRLTVV.